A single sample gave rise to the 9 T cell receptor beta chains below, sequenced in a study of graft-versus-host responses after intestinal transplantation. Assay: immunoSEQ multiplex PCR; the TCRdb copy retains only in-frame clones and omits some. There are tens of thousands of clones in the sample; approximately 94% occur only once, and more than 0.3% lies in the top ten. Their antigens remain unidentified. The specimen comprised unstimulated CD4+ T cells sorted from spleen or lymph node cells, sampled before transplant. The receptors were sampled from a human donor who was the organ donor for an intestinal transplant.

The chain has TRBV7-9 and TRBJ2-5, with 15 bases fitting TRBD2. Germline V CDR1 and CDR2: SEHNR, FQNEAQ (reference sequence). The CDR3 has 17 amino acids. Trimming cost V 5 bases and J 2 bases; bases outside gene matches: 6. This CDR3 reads CASSRGLAGGTQETQYF. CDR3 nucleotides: TGTGCCAGCAGCCGGGGACTAGCGGGGGGAACACAAGAGACCCAGTACTTC.

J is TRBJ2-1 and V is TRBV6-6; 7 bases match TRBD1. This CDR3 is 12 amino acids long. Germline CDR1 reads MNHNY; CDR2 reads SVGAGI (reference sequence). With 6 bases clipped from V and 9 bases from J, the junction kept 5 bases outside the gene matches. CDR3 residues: CASRVQGSEQFF. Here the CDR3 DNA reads TGTGCCAGCAGGGTACAGGGGAGTGAGCAGTTCTTC.

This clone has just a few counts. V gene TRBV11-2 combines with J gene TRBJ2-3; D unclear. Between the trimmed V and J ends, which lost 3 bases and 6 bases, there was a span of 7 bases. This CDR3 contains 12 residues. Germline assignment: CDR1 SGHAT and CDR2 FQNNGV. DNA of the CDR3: TGTGCCAGCAGCTTCCCCCAGGATACGCAGTATTTT. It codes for CASSFPQDTQYF.

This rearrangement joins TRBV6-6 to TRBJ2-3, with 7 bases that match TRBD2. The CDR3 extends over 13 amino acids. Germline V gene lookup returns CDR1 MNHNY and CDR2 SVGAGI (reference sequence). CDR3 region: CVQRGRDADTQYF. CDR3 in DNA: TGTGTCCAGCGGGGTAGGGACGCAGATACGCAGTATTTT.

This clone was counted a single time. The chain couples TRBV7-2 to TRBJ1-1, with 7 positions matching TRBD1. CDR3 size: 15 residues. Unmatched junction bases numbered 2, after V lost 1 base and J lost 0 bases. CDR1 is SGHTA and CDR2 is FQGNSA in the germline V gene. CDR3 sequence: CASSLVTGLNTEAFF. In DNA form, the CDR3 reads TGTGCCAGCAGCTTAGTGACAGGGTTGAACACTGAAGCTTTCTTT.

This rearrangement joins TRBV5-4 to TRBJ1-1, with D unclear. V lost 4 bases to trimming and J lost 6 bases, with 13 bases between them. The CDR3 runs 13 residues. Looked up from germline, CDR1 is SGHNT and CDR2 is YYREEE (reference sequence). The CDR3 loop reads CASSPVQRAEAFF. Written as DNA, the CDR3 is TGTGCCAGCAGCCCCGTCCAGCGGGCTGAAGCTTTCTTT.

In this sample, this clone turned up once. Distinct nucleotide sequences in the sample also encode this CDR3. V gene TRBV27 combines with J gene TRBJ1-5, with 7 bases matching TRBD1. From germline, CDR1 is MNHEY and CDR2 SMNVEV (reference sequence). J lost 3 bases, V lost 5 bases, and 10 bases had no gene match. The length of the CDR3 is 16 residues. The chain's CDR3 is CASSPQGGPLNQPQHF. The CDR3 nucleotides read TGTGCCAGCAGTCCCCAGGGGGGCCCCCTCAATCAGCCCCAGCATTTT.

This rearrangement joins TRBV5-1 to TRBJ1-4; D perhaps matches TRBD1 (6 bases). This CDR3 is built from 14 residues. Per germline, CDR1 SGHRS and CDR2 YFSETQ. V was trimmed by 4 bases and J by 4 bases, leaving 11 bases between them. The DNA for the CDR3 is TGCGCCAGCAGCACAGCAGGGGATAATGAAAAACTGTTTTTT. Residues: CASSTAGDNEKLFF.

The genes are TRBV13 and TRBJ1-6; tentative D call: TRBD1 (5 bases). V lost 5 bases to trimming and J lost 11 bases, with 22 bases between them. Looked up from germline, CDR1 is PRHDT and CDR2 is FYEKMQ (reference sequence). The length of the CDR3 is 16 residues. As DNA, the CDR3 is TGTGCCAGCAGCCAATTGGGGCCGGGGGAGAGTGCACCCCTCCACTTT. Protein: CASSQLGPGESAPLHF.